The rows below give T cell receptor beta chains drawn from one sample of a study of blood T cells in healthy people across ages. One entry per CDR3 protein results from TCRdb running MiXCR on the 5' RACE reads. Among 550,000 to 750,000 distinct CDR3 sequences listed, 20% to 25% were seen once. The material sequenced was blood. The receptors shown here come from a man in his 70s in good health. CDR3s include the opening cysteine and the closing phenylalanine or tryptophan. The D gene is left open where the match is weak. Clone size is shown for a subset of rows, as once, few, many or a class of expanded clone.

-	-	TRBV28	TRBJ1-2	TGTGCCAGCAGGACACCAAGCGGCTATGGCTACACCTTC	CASRTPSGYGYTF
-	few	TRBV6-6	TRBJ1-1	TGTGCCAGCAGTTACACCCTCTTGAGGGCCAGGGGCACTGAAGCTTTCTTT	CASSYTLLRARGTEAFF
-	many	TRBV6-5	TRBJ2-7	TGTGCCAGCAGTTACGGGTCAGGCACCTACGAGCAGTACTTC	CASSYGSGTYEQYF
-	few	TRBV3-1	TRBJ2-7	TGTGCCAGCAGCCAAGCCCGACGCTACGAGCAGTACTTC	CASSQARRYEQYF
TRBD2	few	TRBV4-3	TRBJ2-1	TGCGCCAGCAGCCGGGGACTAGCGGATACCTACAATGAGCAGTTCTTC	CASSRGLADTYNEQFF
-	-	TRBV5-1	TRBJ2-1	TGCGCCAGCAGCTTGGAGACAGAGTACAATGAGCGGTTCTTC	CASSLETEYNERFF
-	-	TRBV2	TRBJ2-1	TGTGCCAGCACCCGGGGTCGGTTAGGGTACAATGAGCAGTTCTTC	CASTRGRLGYNEQFF
TRBD2	-	TRBV18	TRBJ2-3	TGTGCCAGCTCTCAAGGGACTAGCGGAGGCACAGATACGCAGTATTTT	CASSQGTSGGTDTQYF
TRBD2	-	TRBV4-3	TRBJ2-7	TGCGCCAGCAGCCAAGAAAGGCTCTTCGGTAGCGGGAGTCCCTACGAGCAGTACTTC	CASSQERLFGSGSPYEQYF
-	few	TRBV10-3	TRBJ2-5	TGTGCCATCGGGGGACAATACTCGTACCAAGAGACCCAGTACTTC	CAIGGQYSYQETQYF
TRBD2	-	TRBV7-3	TRBJ2-1	TGTGCCAGCAGCTTAGAAGGTAGCGGGAGTTACAATGAGCAGTTCTTC	CASSLEGSGSYNEQFF
-	-	TRBV27	TRBJ2-3	TGTGCCAGCAGTAAAACAGATACGCAGTATTTT	CASSKTDTQYF
TRBD2	-	TRBV2	TRBJ2-4	TGTGCCAGCAGTGCGGAACTAGCGGGAGCCAAAAACATTCAGTACTTC	CASSAELAGAKNIQYF
-	-	TRBV2	TRBJ2-5	TGTGCCAGCAGAAGGACAGCCTACGGGCAGTACTTC	CASRRTAYGQYF